This T cell receptor beta chain was sequenced during a study of blood T cell repertoires in COVID-19. Germline lookup yields CDR1 SGHNT and CDR2 YENEEA. The CDR3 spans 16 residues. V shed 1 base and J 6 bases; nucleotides not matched to a gene: 6. As processed by the authors: Using reference gene primer amplification, nucleated cell counts were estimated. Data came from immunoSEQ multiplex PCR; TCRdb stores just in-frame clones and leaves some out. V and J calls and clone size come straight from that table; D and trimming were deduced from the DNA. The data contain tens of thousands of clones, approximately 79% of them singletons.

The genes are TRBV11-3 and TRBJ2-1; 10 bases map to TRBD2. The receptor comes from a woman over 75 with acute or convalescent COVID-19. Source material: peripheral blood. In DNA, the CDR3 is TGTGCCAGCAGCTTAGGGTCCAGCGGGAGGGCCAATGAGCAGTTCTTC. Encoded protein: CASSLGSSGRANEQFF.